The entry that follows covers one T cell receptor beta chain sequence. As yet, its antigen is unknown. This record belongs to a study of cytomegalovirus exposure and HLA in healthy donors. Study summary: An analysis done earlier identified more than 90 million unique TCR beta sequences from about 180 million T cells.

Overall study findings and caveats: About 87% or about 30% of the time was how often most TCR beta V segments were productive, according to an earlier analysis. An analysis was carried out at a later point. It showed that HLA-associated TCR beta chains were more clonally expanded than equally common non-associated chains.

PCR amplification relied on 60 Vbeta primers (plus 13 Jbeta primers). TCRdb keeps only in-frame clones here, not all; method: immunoSEQ multiplex PCR. The repertoire holds 200,000 to 250,000 clones, with around 80% as singletons. Germline assignment: CDR1 SGHNT and CDR2 YENEEA. CDR3 length: 16 residues. The V gene lost 5 bases and the J gene lost 4 bases, with 21 bases spanning the gap. Sequenced input: PBMCs. The sequence was obtained from a boy under 18 in good health and CMV-seronegative. The chain is built from TRBV11-3 and TRBJ2-7, with D maybe TRBD1 (6 bases). CDR3 residues: CASSASGTPITYEQYF. In DNA, the CDR3 is TGTGCCAGCAGCGCTTCAGGGACACCGATTACTTACGAGCAGTACTTC.